This is a list of T cell receptor beta chains from one sample in a study of CD8+CD57+ T cells in acquired aplastic anemia. TCRdb analysed the reads with MiXCR anew, one entry per CDR3 protein. The data show 15,000 to 20,000 distinct CDR3 sequences, about 40% seen once. The specimen sequenced was CD8+CD57+ T cells sorted from PBMCs. The receptors originated from a human donor with aplastic anemia. Both conserved end residues are part of each CDR3. A D gene is named only where the DNA matches it firmly. Clone size appears in some rows only: once, few, many, or a class for an expanded clone.

clone_size: many
j_call: TRBJ2-7
d_call: TRBD1
v_call: TRBV15
cdr3_aa: CATSSSRSGQGFHEQYF
cdr3_nt: TGTGCCACCAGCAGCTCCAGGTCGGGACAGGGGTTCCACGAGCAGTACTTC

clone_size: few
j_call: TRBJ1-2
d_call: -
v_call: TRBV19
cdr3_aa: CASSIGAANYGYTF
cdr3_nt: TGTGCCAGTAGTATTGGGGCAGCTAACTATGGCTACACCTTC

clone_size: -
j_call: TRBJ1-1
d_call: TRBD1
v_call: TRBV15
cdr3_aa: CATSWTGWESFF
cdr3_nt: TGTGCCACCTCGTGGACAGGGTGGGAGTCTTTCTTT

clone_size: many
j_call: TRBJ1-2
d_call: TRBD1
v_call: TRBV5-1
cdr3_aa: CASSLGRGTGYTF
cdr3_nt: TGCGCCAGCAGCTTGGGCAGGGGGACTGGCTACACCTTC

clone_size: -
j_call: TRBJ2-7
d_call: -
v_call: TRBV20-1
cdr3_aa: CSARTGLSNYEQYF
cdr3_nt: TGCAGTGCTAGAACCGGACTATCGAACTACGAGCAGTACTTC

clone_size: -
j_call: TRBJ2-1
d_call: TRBD2
v_call: TRBV5-1
cdr3_aa: CASSLASGGGEEQFF
cdr3_nt: TGCGCCAGCAGCTTGGCTAGCGGGGGGGGTGAAGAGCAGTTCTTC

clone_size: -
j_call: TRBJ1-2
d_call: TRBD1
v_call: TRBV15
cdr3_aa: CATSSPEETGGVGYTF
cdr3_nt: TGTGCCACCAGCAGCCCCGAGGAGACAGGGGGCGTTGGCTACACCTTC

clone_size: many
j_call: TRBJ2-5
d_call: -
v_call: TRBV6-2/TRBV6-3
cdr3_aa: CASSYPFLETQYF
cdr3_nt: TGTGCCAGCAGTTACCCGTTTTTAGAGACCCAGTACTTC

clone_size: -
j_call: TRBJ2-3
d_call: -
v_call: TRBV9
cdr3_aa: CASSVDLGPDTQYF
cdr3_nt: TGTGCCAGCAGCGTAGATCTGGGGCCAGATACGCAGTATTTT

clone_size: few
j_call: TRBJ2-3
d_call: -
v_call: TRBV7-2
cdr3_aa: CASSQWGTDTQYF
cdr3_nt: TGTGCCAGCAGTCAGTGGGGCACAGATACGCAGTATTTT

clone_size: many
j_call: TRBJ1-5
d_call: -
v_call: TRBV14
cdr3_aa: CASSPDGAGSASSIMAQHF
cdr3_nt: TGTGCCAGCAGCCCTGATGGGGCAGGGAGCGCTTCATCAATCATGGCCCAGCATTTT

clone_size: many
j_call: TRBJ2-1
d_call: -
v_call: TRBV12-3/TRBV12-4
cdr3_aa: CASSLKGLYNEQFF
cdr3_nt: TGTGCCAGCAGTTTGAAAGGCCTCTACAATGAGCAGTTCTTC

clone_size: few
j_call: TRBJ2-3
d_call: -
v_call: TRBV2
cdr3_aa: CASRAWAGNTDTQYF
cdr3_nt: TGTGCCAGCAGAGCGTGGGCGGGAAACACAGATACGCAGTATTTT

clone_size: many
j_call: TRBJ1-2
d_call: TRBD1
v_call: TRBV27
cdr3_aa: CASSLAGQGIYGYTF
cdr3_nt: TGTGCCAGCAGTTTAGCGGGACAGGGTATCTATGGCTACACCTTC

clone_size: many
j_call: TRBJ2-3
d_call: -
v_call: TRBV9
cdr3_aa: CASSVGGTPSTDTQYF
cdr3_nt: TGTGCCAGCAGCGTAGGGGGGACCCCTAGCACAGATACGCAGTATTTT

clone_size: -
j_call: TRBJ2-1
d_call: -
v_call: TRBV7-2
cdr3_aa: CASSLLGAGGQFF
cdr3_nt: TGTGCCAGCAGCCTCTTGGGGGCCGGGGGTCAGTTCTTC

clone_size: -
j_call: TRBJ2-5
d_call: TRBD2
v_call: TRBV12-3/TRBV12-4
cdr3_aa: CASTRDGLAGGQQYF
cdr3_nt: TGTGCCAGCACGCGAGACGGACTAGCGGGGGGGCAACAGTACTTC

clone_size: -
j_call: TRBJ2-7
d_call: -
v_call: TRBV11-2
cdr3_aa: CASSLFSGNYEQYF
cdr3_nt: TGTGCCAGCAGCTTATTTTCGGGTAACTACGAGCAGTACTTC

clone_size: few
j_call: TRBJ1-3
d_call: -
v_call: TRBV20-1
cdr3_aa: CSARPLSGNTIYF
cdr3_nt: TGCAGTGCGAGACCCCTCTCTGGAAACACCATATATTTT

clone_size: -
j_call: TRBJ2-1
d_call: TRBD2
v_call: TRBV19
cdr3_aa: CASSRSSGGNEQFF
cdr3_nt: TGTGCCAGTAGTCGGTCTAGCGGGGGGAATGAGCAGTTCTTC

clone_size: -
j_call: TRBJ2-1
d_call: -
v_call: TRBV24-1
cdr3_aa: CATSERDSGNEQFF
cdr3_nt: TGTGCCACCAGTGAACGGGACTCGGGAAATGAGCAGTTCTTC

clone_size: few
j_call: TRBJ2-7
d_call: TRBD2
v_call: TRBV2
cdr3_aa: CASILAGTPYEQYF
cdr3_nt: TGTGCCAGCATTTTAGCGGGGACGCCCTACGAGCAGTACTTC

clone_size: -
j_call: TRBJ2-1
d_call: TRBD2
v_call: TRBV20-1
cdr3_aa: CSARDGTSWNEQFF
cdr3_nt: TGCAGTGCTAGAGACGGGACTAGTTGGAATGAGCAGTTCTTC

clone_size: -
j_call: TRBJ1-6
d_call: -
v_call: TRBV6-1
cdr3_aa: CASSEGRGSPLHF
cdr3_nt: TGTGCCAGCAGTGAAGGCCGGGGGTCACCCCTCCACTTT

clone_size: -
j_call: TRBJ1-1
d_call: -
v_call: TRBV10-3
cdr3_aa: CAISEWEDTEAFF
cdr3_nt: TGTGCCATCAGTGAGTGGGAGGACACTGAAGCTTTCTTT

clone_size: medium-sized
j_call: TRBJ2-3
d_call: TRBD2
v_call: TRBV20-1
cdr3_aa: CSAPVLAGGTDTQYF
cdr3_nt: TGCAGTGCCCCAGTTCTAGCGGGGGGCACAGATACGCAGTATTTT

clone_size: many
j_call: TRBJ1-2
d_call: -
v_call: TRBV27
cdr3_aa: CASRGENYGYTF
cdr3_nt: TGTGCCAGCAGAGGGGAAAACTATGGCTACACCTTC

clone_size: -
j_call: TRBJ2-4
d_call: -
v_call: TRBV4-3
cdr3_aa: CASSQDLGREIQYF
cdr3_nt: TGCGCCAGCAGCCAAGATTTAGGCAGGGAAATTCAGTACTTC

clone_size: few
j_call: TRBJ1-2
d_call: -
v_call: TRBV2
cdr3_aa: CASSEGARGNYGYTF
cdr3_nt: TGTGCCAGCAGTGAAGGGGCGAGAGGAAACTATGGCTACACCTTC

clone_size: -
j_call: TRBJ1-1
d_call: TRBD1
v_call: TRBV15
cdr3_aa: CATSRPFPGQDTEAFF
cdr3_nt: TGTGCCACCAGCAGACCATTTCCGGGACAGGACACTGAAGCTTTCTTT

clone_size: once
j_call: TRBJ1-1
d_call: -
v_call: TRBV20-1
cdr3_aa: CSARDPGNGEGTEAFF
cdr3_nt: TGCAGTGCTAGAGATCCAGGGAATGGGGAAGGGACTGAAGCTTTCTTT

clone_size: -
j_call: TRBJ1-3
d_call: -
v_call: TRBV20-1
cdr3_aa: CSAQGSWSSGNTIYF
cdr3_nt: TGCAGTGCTCAAGGTAGCTGGAGCTCTGGAAACACCATATATTTT

clone_size: -
j_call: TRBJ2-1
d_call: -
v_call: TRBV6-1
cdr3_aa: CASSFRQNNEQFF
cdr3_nt: TGTGCCAGCAGCTTCCGACAGAACAATGAGCAGTTCTTC

clone_size: few
j_call: TRBJ2-3
d_call: TRBD2
v_call: TRBV29-1
cdr3_aa: CSVEGLGGLPLDTQYF
cdr3_nt: TGCAGCGTTGAAGGGCTGGGGGGGTTGCCCCTCGATACGCAGTATTTT

clone_size: -
j_call: TRBJ1-5
d_call: -
v_call: TRBV4-1
cdr3_aa: CASSPFEGDDQPQHF
cdr3_nt: TGCGCCAGCAGCCCGTTTGAAGGGGATGATCAGCCCCAGCATTTT

clone_size: -
j_call: TRBJ1-1
d_call: TRBD1
v_call: TRBV27
cdr3_aa: CASRTGGLEAFF
cdr3_nt: TGTGCCAGCAGGACAGGGGGACTTGAAGCTTTCTTT

clone_size: -
j_call: TRBJ2-2
d_call: -
v_call: TRBV29-1
cdr3_aa: CSANREAGELFF
cdr3_nt: TGCAGCGCTAACAGGGAGGCCGGGGAGCTGTTTTTT

clone_size: -
j_call: TRBJ2-1
d_call: -
v_call: TRBV29-1
cdr3_aa: CSVPPGQGNEQFF
cdr3_nt: TGCAGCGTGCCGCCGGGACAAGGCAATGAGCAGTTCTTC

clone_size: few
j_call: TRBJ2-3
d_call: -
v_call: TRBV7-8
cdr3_aa: CASSLEWGDTQYF
cdr3_nt: TGTGCCAGCAGCTTAGAATGGGGAGATACGCAGTATTTT

clone_size: many
j_call: TRBJ2-7
d_call: -
v_call: TRBV2
cdr3_aa: CASSIHDWFYEQYF
cdr3_nt: TGTGCCAGCAGCATTCACGATTGGTTCTACGAGCAGTACTTC

clone_size: few
j_call: TRBJ2-3
d_call: TRBD2
v_call: TRBV2
cdr3_aa: CASSVSGSTNTQYF
cdr3_nt: TGTGCCAGCAGTGTAAGCGGGAGTACGAATACGCAGTATTTT

clone_size: -
j_call: TRBJ2-7
d_call: -
v_call: TRBV7-9
cdr3_aa: CASSFQAAYEQYF
cdr3_nt: TGTGCCAGCAGCTTCCAGGCAGCCTACGAGCAGTACTTC

clone_size: -
j_call: TRBJ2-5
d_call: -
v_call: TRBV5-5
cdr3_aa: CASSPPGRETQYF
cdr3_nt: TGTGCCAGCAGCCCCCCCGGGAGAGAGACCCAGTACTTC

clone_size: many
j_call: TRBJ1-1
d_call: TRBD1
v_call: TRBV20-1
cdr3_aa: CSASSPGQGEGNTEAFF
cdr3_nt: TGCAGTGCTAGCTCCCCGGGACAGGGAGAAGGGAACACTGAAGCTTTCTTT

clone_size: few
j_call: TRBJ2-2
d_call: -
v_call: TRBV25-1
cdr3_aa: CASSETGLGTGELFF
cdr3_nt: TGTGCCAGCAGTGAAACAGGGTTGGGCACCGGGGAGCTGTTTTTT

clone_size: many
j_call: TRBJ2-1
d_call: -
v_call: TRBV19
cdr3_aa: CASSILGSSYNEQFF
cdr3_nt: TGTGCCAGTAGTATATTGGGGAGCTCCTACAATGAGCAGTTCTTC

clone_size: -
j_call: TRBJ2-7
d_call: -
v_call: TRBV6-5
cdr3_aa: CASSYSSQSPSYKRYF
cdr3_nt: TGTGCCAGCAGTTACTCTTCCCAGAGCCCCTCCTACAAGCGGTACTTC

clone_size: -
j_call: TRBJ2-6
d_call: -
v_call: TRBV7-6
cdr3_aa: CASSLLGANVLTF
cdr3_nt: TGTGCCAGCAGCCTCCTTGGGGCCAACGTCCTGACTTTC

clone_size: many
j_call: TRBJ2-7
d_call: -
v_call: TRBV12-3/TRBV12-4
cdr3_aa: CASSRDIYEQYF
cdr3_nt: TGTGCCAGCAGCAGGGACATTTACGAGCAGTACTTC

clone_size: -
j_call: TRBJ2-7
d_call: -
v_call: TRBV10-1
cdr3_aa: CASHSIGASYEQYF
cdr3_nt: TGCGCCAGCCATAGTATAGGGGCCTCCTACGAGCAGTACTTC

clone_size: -
j_call: TRBJ2-5
d_call: -
v_call: TRBV9
cdr3_aa: CASSKGQIYQETQYF
cdr3_nt: TGTGCCAGCAGTAAAGGACAGATTTACCAAGAGACCCAGTACTTC